Shown below are 19 T cell receptor beta chains from a single sample sequenced in a study of T cell changes during pregnancy in multiple sclerosis (dated 2019 in TCRdb). The library was prepared using the immunoSEQ multiplex PCR assay. Held by TCRdb, this immuneACCESS table contains in-frame sequences only and omits some clones. Under half of the omission traces to an unresolved V gene where checked; the cause of the rest is unknown. The sample includes around 40,000 clones, with about 92% observed a single time. The ten top clones hold around 0.58% of the sample. The source material was CD4+ T cells from peripheral blood mononuclear cells, sampled in the third trimester of pregnancy. The receptor set was obtained from a female donor with multiple sclerosis, enrolled in a pregnancy study.

The chain recombines TRBV10-2 with TRBJ1-2; 11 bases fit TRBD1. The V and J ends lost 3 bases and 11 bases, in that order; junction bases with no gene match: 14. The V gene's germline CDR1 is WSHSY and CDR2 SAAADI. The CDR3 sequence is 16 residues long. The DNA of the CDR3 is TGCGCCAGCAGTGATCCCGGGACAGGGGGTCAAAGTCCTTACACCTTC. It yields the protein CASSDPGTGGQSPYTF.

CDR3 bases: TGTGCCAGCAGCTCCAGGGGACTAGTCAAGTCCCAGAGCACAGATACGCAGTATTTT. Its protein is CASSSRGLVKSQSTDTQYF. This chain joins TRBV7-9 and TRBJ2-3; 8 nucleotides align to TRBD2. Germline V gene data show CDR1 as SEHNR and CDR2 as FQNEAQ (reference sequence). The CDR3 contains 19 residues. V trimming: 4 bases; J trimming: 0 bases; junction bases outside the gene matches: 15.

The CDR3 nucleotides are TGTGCCAGCAGCGGACTTTCCGGGAGCTACACCTTC. Translating it yields CASSGLSGSYTF. V usage is TRBV6-6 and J usage is TRBJ1-2; no reliable D call. This CDR3 has 12 amino acids. Germline V CDR1 and CDR2: MNHNY, SVGAGI (reference sequence). Trimming took off 6 bases at V and 9 bases at J, with 14 bases between the two ends.

The rearrangement uses TRBV7-2 and TRBJ2-3, with 9 bases lining up with TRBD2. V lost 1 base and J lost 8; bases outside the gene matches: 7. The germline gives CDR1 SGHTA, CDR2 FQGNSA. The CDR3 loop spans 15 amino acids. The CDR3 DNA follows: TGTGCCAGCAGCTTAGGTGCGGGGGGGTCTCCTACGCAGTATTTT. Translating it yields CASSLGAGGSPTQYF. The whole variable domain, filled in from reference TRBV7-2 and TRBJ2-3, reads GAGVSQSPSNKVTEKGKDVELRCDPISGHTALYWYRQSLGQGLEFLIYFQGNSAPDKSGLPSDRFSAERTGGSVSTLTIQRTQQEDSAVYLCASSLGAGGSPTQYFGPGTRLTVL.

The V and J genes are TRBV11-2 and TRBJ2-3; TRBD1 might be the D (5 bases). Trimming took off 5 bases at V and 0 bases at J, with 12 bases between the two ends. The germline CDR1 and CDR2 sequences are SGHAT and FQNNGV. The CDR3 consists of 15 residues. The CDR3 sequence is CASSPRALSTDTQYF. The CDR3 DNA is TGTGCCAGCAGCCCCAGGGCTCTAAGCACAGATACGCAGTATTTT.

The chain is built from TRBV7-2 and TRBJ2-5, with D perhaps TRBD1 (6 bases). Trimming stripped 3 bases from V and 5 bases from J, with 10 bases between. Germline CDR1 and CDR2: SGHTA and FQGNSA. The CDR3 contains 13 residues. DNA of the CDR3: TGTGCCAGCAGCTTTGCTCAGGGGGAGACCCAGTACTTC. This gives the protein CASSFAQGETQYF. Combining the CDR3 with reference TRBV7-2 and TRBJ2-5 gives the whole variable domain GAGVSQSPSNKVTEKGKDVELRCDPISGHTALYWYRQSLGQGLEFLIYFQGNSAPDKSGLPSDRFSAERTGGSVSTLTIQRTQQEDSAVYLCASSFAQGETQYFGPGTRLLVL.

This clone was observed a few times. This chain connects TRBV5-1 to TRBJ1-2; the match to TRBD1 covers 7 bases. With 7 bases clipped from V and 4 bases from J, the junction kept 10 bases outside the gene matches. From germline, CDR1 is SGHRS and CDR2 YFSETQ. There are 14 residues in the CDR3. The DNA of the CDR3 is TGCGCCAGCTCTCTAGGACAGGCCGTCTATGGCTACACCTTC. This sequence encodes CASSLGQAVYGYTF.

The rearrangement links TRBV2 to TRBJ2-5; 7 bases match TRBD1. This CDR3 is built from 14 residues. CDR1 and CDR2 from the germline V gene are SNHLY and FYNNEI. Trimming cost V 6 bases and J 2 bases; bases outside gene matches: 6. The CDR3: CASSADRAQETQYF. The CDR3 DNA reads TGTGCCAGCAGCGCCGACAGGGCGCAAGAGACCCAGTACTTC.

The chain combines TRBV6-1 with TRBJ1-1, with a possible D match to TRBD1 (6 bases). The CDR3 length is 13 residues. Trimming removed 4 bases at V and 10 bases at J, with 16 bases between. Germline V gene sequence: CDR1 MNHNS, CDR2 SASEGT. DNA for the CDR3: TGTGCCAGCAGTGGAACAGGGAAGGGTAGAGCTTTCTTT. This codes for CASSGTGKGRAFF.

The CDR3 nucleotides read TGTGCCAGCAGTTTCAGGGGGCGAAAGGCTGAAGCTTTCTTT. It yields the protein CASSFRGRKAEAFF. The rearrangement links TRBV28 to TRBJ1-1, with 8 positions matching TRBD1. The ends lost 3 bases at V and 6 bases at J; junction bases unmatched: 6. This CDR3 spans 14 amino acids. CDR1 and CDR2 from the germline V gene are MDHEN and SYDVKM. Supplemented by reference TRBV28 and TRBJ1-1, the full variable domain reads DVKVTQSSRYLVKRTGEKVFLECVQDMDHENMFWYRQDPGLGLRLIYFSYDVKMKEKGDIPEGYSVSREKKERFSLILESASTNQTSMYLCASSFRGRKAEAFFGQGTRLTVV.

The chain has TRBV5-1 and TRBJ1-3, with 8 positions matching TRBD1. Trimming took 3 bases from V and 2 from J; bases not matched to a gene: 13. The CDR3 runs 18 residues. The germline gives CDR1 SGHRS, CDR2 YFSETQ. CDR3 bases: TGCGCCAGCAGCTCATCCGACAGGGGATTACGTGCTGGAAACACCATATATTTT. This encodes CASSSSDRGLRAGNTIYF.

The V gene is TRBV10-1, the J gene TRBJ2-1, with TRBD1 identical over 7 bases. Germline V gene sequence: CDR1 WNHNN, CDR2 SYGVQD (reference sequence). The CDR3 sequence is 15 residues long. Trimming cost V 6 bases and J 0 bases; bases outside gene matches: 5. The CDR3, as DNA: TGCGCCAGCAGGCAGGGGACAGACTCCTACAATGAGCAGTTCTTC. It translates to CASRQGTDSYNEQFF.

This chain uses TRBV18 with TRBJ2-7, with D perhaps TRBD1 (6 bases). This CDR3 has 12 residues. The V end was cut by 2 bases, the J end by 6 bases, with 8 bases between. Per the germline V gene, CDR1 is KGHSH and CDR2 is LQKENI. Here the CDR3 DNA reads TGTGCCAGCTCACCAAGGGGGTTCGAGCAGTACTTC. This translates into CASSPRGFEQYF.

V usage is TRBV27 and J usage is TRBJ2-7; TRBD1 aligns across 8 bases. The CDR3 is 14 residues long. Germline CDR1 and CDR2: MNHEY and SMNVEV (reference sequence). The J segment lost 7 bases and the V segment lost 3 bases, leaving 8 bases of the junction unmatched. Here the CDR3 reads CASSFDRGSEEQYF. CDR3 DNA sequence: TGTGCCAGCAGTTTTGACAGGGGAAGTGAGGAGCAGTACTTC.

This clone appeared a single time. This rearrangement joins TRBV6-1 to TRBJ2-2; 7 positions agree with TRBD1. Trimming cost V 10 bases and J 4 bases; bases outside gene matches: 9. Germline V gene lookup returns CDR1 MNHNS and CDR2 SASEGT. CDR3 size: 14 residues. This CDR3 reads CATAGGFSTGELFF. As DNA, the CDR3 is TGTGCCACCGCAGGGGGATTCAGCACCGGGGAGCTGTTTTTT.

V gene TRBV18 combines with J gene TRBJ2-7; 8 bases agree with TRBD1. This CDR3 region has 15 residues. Germline V gene lookup returns CDR1 KGHSH and CDR2 LQKENI. V gave up 5 bases and J gave up 0 bases; unmatched junction bases: 6. CDR3 sequence reads: CASSVGQVPSYEQYF. The CDR3 coding sequence is TGTGCCAGCTCAGTGGGACAGGTACCCTCCTACGAGCAGTACTTC.

V is TRBV7-6 and J is TRBJ2-7; D might be TRBD1 (5 bases). This CDR3 spans 15 amino acids. The germline V and J ends were trimmed by 5 bases and 1 base, with 15 bases remaining between them. Per the germline V gene, CDR1 is SGHVS and CDR2 is FNYEAQ. CDR3 coding DNA: TGTGCCAGCAGCCGCACGGGCCAGGGATCCTACGAGCAGTACTTC. It translates to CASSRTGQGSYEQYF.

The J gene is TRBJ2-3, the V gene TRBV7-2; a possible D gene is TRBD2 (6 bases). Germline V lookup: CDR1 SGHTA, CDR2 FQGNSA. This CDR3 comprises 14 residues. Trimming stripped 3 bases from V and 2 bases from J, with 9 bases between. Here the CDR3 reads CASSFAGITDTQYF. CDR3 nucleotides: TGTGCCAGCAGCTTCGCGGGGATCACAGATACGCAGTATTTT.

This clone was counted a few times. CDR3 DNA: TGTGCCTGGAGTCCTAGACAGGACGGCTACACCTTC. Amino acid sequence: CAWSPRQDGYTF. The genes are TRBV30 and TRBJ1-2, with D tentatively TRBD1 (6 bases). Germline V gene sequence: CDR1 GTSNPN, CDR2 SVGIG (reference sequence). This CDR3 is 12 amino acids long. With 2 bases removed from V and 8 bases from J, the gap between germline ends came to 12 bases. Drawing the rest from reference TRBV30 and TRBJ1-2, the complete variable domain is SQTIHQWPATLVQPVGSPLSLECTVEGTSNPNLYWYRQAAGRGLQLLFYSVGIGQISSEVPQNLSASRPQDRQFILSSKKLLLSDSGFYLCAWSPRQDGYTFGSGTRLTVV.